What follows are 20 T cell receptor beta chains derived from one specimen sequenced in a study of T cell repertoires in cytomegalovirus infection. TCRdb fed the reads into MiXCR, producing one record per CDR3 protein. There are a few hundred thousand distinct CDR3 sequences in the sample; 15% to 20% occur only once, and less than 50% lies in the top ten. Sequences were obtained from CD8+ T cells from PBMCs. The receptors derive from a human donor in good health (CMV status not recorded). Some clones in this sample may be carry-over from other donors' samples.

This clonotype has a count of ten or more. The chain recombines TRBV12-3 or TRBV12-4 with TRBJ2-7; D is unresolved. V was clipped by 6 bases and J by 6 bases, with 12 bases between them. This CDR3 is 12 amino acids long. DNA for the CDR3: TGTGCCAGCAGCCTATGGTTGGGCGAGCAGTACTTC. As protein: CASSLWLGEQYF.

The V gene is TRBV4-1, the J gene TRBJ2-1; D gene uncertain. Germline lookup yields CDR1 MGHRA and CDR2 YSYEKL. V was shortened by 4 bases and J by 8 bases, with 18 bases between the two germline ends. This CDR3 spans 15 amino acids. The CDR3 region is CASSPAALGVYEQFF. CDR3 coding DNA: TGCGCCAGCAGCCCGGCAGCCCTTGGAGTGTATGAGCAGTTCTTC.

The chain joins TRBV27 to TRBJ2-3, with no clear D. Germline CDR1 MNHEY, CDR2 SMNVEV (reference sequence). The CDR3 extends over 14 amino acids. Trimming took 3 bases from V and 3 from J, leaving 10 bases between them. DNA of the CDR3: TGTGCCAGCAGTTTCTCCTCAGCGACAGATACGCAGTATTTT. It specifies CASSFSSATDTQYF.

The table lists this clonotype with many counts. This rearrangement joins TRBV28 to TRBJ1-2; 12 bases fit TRBD1. The germline CDR1 and CDR2 sequences are MDHEN and SYDVKM. Losses at the gene ends were 6 bases for V and 1 base for J; bases not matched to a gene: 12. The CDR3 is 18 amino acids. The CDR3 is CASRQETGTGGYNYGYTF. CDR3 DNA sequence: TGTGCCAGCAGGCAAGAGACCGGGACAGGGGGCTATAACTATGGCTACACCTTC.

This clonotype was counted between two and nine times. The genes are TRBV19 and TRBJ2-7; TRBD2 matches at 7 bases. Germline lookup yields CDR1 LNHDA and CDR2 SQIVND (reference sequence). This CDR3 contains 16 residues. After removal of 3 bases from V and 2 bases from J, the junction contained 10 bases not matched to a gene. CDR3 sequence: CASSIHLAEIPYEQYF. The CDR3 DNA reads TGTGCCAGTAGTATTCACCTAGCGGAGATTCCCTACGAGCAGTACTTC. Based on the CDR3 plus reference TRBV19 and TRBJ2-7, the full variable domain is DGGITQSPKYLFRKEGQNVTLSCEQNLNHDAMYWYRQDPGQGLRLIYYSQIVNDFQKGDIAEGYSVSREKKESFPLTVTSAQKNPTAFYLCASSIHLAEIPYEQYFGPGTRLTVT.

For this clonotype: A much larger clonotype is one base distant, so this may be a read error. CDR3 in amino acids: CASSPLAQSANTRELFF. The CDR3 DNA reads as TGCGCCAGCAGCCCACTGGCTCAGTCCGCGAACACCCGGGAGCTGTTTTTT. The gene calls are TRBV4-1 and TRBJ2-2, with D hard to call. In germline, CDR1 is MGHRA, CDR2 YSYEKL. The CDR3 contains 17 residues.

As to this clonotype: One end of the junction does not line up with germline, which may come from a read error. The rearrangement joins TRBV5-1 to TRBJ1-1, with a tentative D call TRBD1 (5 bases). Germline-derived CDR1 and CDR2 are SGHRS and YFSETQ. This CDR3 has 12 residues. The CDR3 sequence is CASSGEGTGAFF. The CDR3 region has the DNA TGCGCCAGCAGCGGCGAAGGGACTGGAGCTTTCTTT. The whole variable domain, filled in from reference TRBV5-1 and TRBJ1-1, reads KAGVTQTPRYLIKTRGQQVTLSCSPISGHRSVSWYQQTPGQGLQFLFEYFSETQRNKGNFPGRFSGRQFSNSRSEMNVSTLELGDSALYLCASSGEGTGAFFGQGTRLTVV.

This clonotype was counted at least ten times. The chain recombines TRBV7-8 with TRBJ1-4; a weak D match, TRBD1 (6 bases). Between the trimmed V and J ends, which lost 5 bases and 2 bases, there was a span of 18 bases. The CDR3 runs 17 residues. The germline V gene encodes CDR1 SGHVS and CDR2 FQNEAQ. Written as DNA, the CDR3 is TGTGCCAGCAGCCTTCAGGGGATCATCGTGACTAATGAAAAACTGTTTTTT. This sequence encodes CASSLQGIIVTNEKLFF.

V usage is TRBV29-1 and J usage is TRBJ2-7, with TRBD1 matching over 7 bases. J gave up 6 bases and V 3 bases, and 8 bases lay outside the gene matches. This CDR3 is built from 13 residues. The germline CDR1 and CDR2 sequences are SQVTM and ANQGSEA. The CDR3 protein is CSVDLGQTGEQYF. The CDR3 DNA reads as TGCAGCGTTGATTTGGGACAGACAGGCGAGCAGTACTTC.

This clonotype was counted ten times or more. The V gene is TRBV11-2, the J gene TRBJ2-1; possibly TRBD1 or TRBD2 for D (5 bases each). CDR3 length: 14 amino acids. Germline lookup yields CDR1 SGHAT and CDR2 FQNNGV. Trimming cost V 5 bases and J 6 bases, with 14 bases left between them. CDR3 DNA: TGTGCCAGCAGCCCATCCGGGACCTTCAATGAGCAGTTCTTC. Amino acids: CASSPSGTFNEQFF.

This chain links TRBV13 with TRBJ1-5; TRBD1 aligns across 7 bases. CDR1 and CDR2 (germline): PRHDT, FYEKMQ (reference sequence). J lost 6 bases, V lost 5 bases, and 13 bases had no gene match. There are 16 residues in the CDR3. The CDR3 region is CASSQGGRGSGQPQHF. The CDR3 DNA follows: TGTGCCAGCAGCCAAGGTGGCAGGGGGTCTGGTCAGCCCCAGCATTTT.

This clonotype has at least ten counts. This chain joins TRBV2 and TRBJ2-7; 8 nucleotides agree with TRBD2. The CDR3 has 14 amino acids. V gave up 1 base and J gave up 5 bases; unmatched junction bases: 4. Germline V gives CDR1 SNHLY, CDR2 FYNNEI. In nucleotides, the CDR3 is TGTGCCAGCAGTGAAGGCCCGGGAGGGGACGAGCAGTACTTC. Translating it yields CASSEGPGGDEQYF.

This clonotype was detected many times. This rearrangement joins TRBV7-8 to TRBJ1-1; 8 bases are a match to TRBD1. CDR1 and CDR2 (germline): SGHVS, FQNEAQ. The CDR3 runs to 15 residues. The V gene end was trimmed by 5 bases and the J gene end by 2 bases; junction bases not matched to a gene: 7. This CDR3 is CASSLPDRGNTEAFF. The CDR3 DNA is TGTGCCAGCAGCCTTCCAGACAGGGGCAACACTGAAGCTTTCTTT.

This chain joins TRBV19 and TRBJ2-1; a weak D match, TRBD2 (5 bases). Deletions cut 3 bases from V and 5 bases from J, with 14 bases between. Germline V CDR1 and CDR2: LNHDA, SQIVND (reference sequence). The CDR3 runs to 15 residues. This CDR3 reads CASSIPRGSHNEQFF. The CDR3, as DNA: TGTGCCAGTAGTATCCCCAGAGGGTCCCACAATGAGCAGTTCTTC.

V is TRBV18 and J is TRBJ2-1; D not resolved. CDR1 is KGHSH and CDR2 is LQKENI in the germline V gene. The germline V and J ends were trimmed by 3 bases and 6 bases, with 6 bases remaining between them. The CDR3 length is 12 residues. Here the CDR3 DNA reads TGTGCCAGCTCACCTAAGCTCAATGAGCAGTTCTTC. Amino acids: CASSPKLNEQFF.

J is TRBJ2-1 and V is TRBV27, with unresolved D. The CDR3 is made up of 13 amino acids. Germline V lookup: CDR1 MNHEY, CDR2 SMNVEV (reference sequence). V shed 5 bases and J shed 3 bases, with 8 bases lying between them. The DNA of the CDR3 is TGTGCCAGCAGTCTCAACAGCTACAATGAGCAGTTCTTC. It translates to CASSLNSYNEQFF.

The rearrangement links TRBV7-2 to TRBJ1-5; D call uncertain. Germline V gene lookup returns CDR1 SGHTA and CDR2 FQGNSA. The CDR3 runs 15 residues. The V end was cut by 0 bases, the J end by 3 bases, with 9 bases between. As DNA, the CDR3 is TGTGCCAGCAGCTTAGCCGACATAGTCAATCAGCCCCAGCATTTT. The encoded protein is CASSLADIVNQPQHF. The full variable domain, rest sourced from reference TRBV7-2 and TRBJ1-5, is GAGVSQSPSNKVTEKGKDVELRCDPISGHTALYWYRQSLGQGLEFLIYFQGNSAPDKSGLPSDRFSAERTGGSVSTLTIQRTQQEDSAVYLCASSLADIVNQPQHFGDGTRLSIL.

This clonotype was detected only a few times. This chain uses TRBV7-6 with TRBJ2-2; D ambiguous. The germline CDR1 and CDR2 sequences are SGHVS and FNYEAQ. Trimming cost V 7 bases and J 6 bases, with 9 bases left between them. CDR3 size: 12 residues. The CDR3 sequence: CASNYSPGELFF. The CDR3 region has the DNA TGTGCCAGCAACTATAGTCCCGGGGAGCTGTTTTTT.

In its sample, this clonotype ranks as medium-sized. The V call is TRBV7-6, the J call TRBJ1-2, with 9 nucleotides matching TRBD1. This CDR3 has 15 residues. Germline assignment: CDR1 SGHVS and CDR2 FNYEAQ. With V trimmed by 4 bases and J by 8 bases, 11 bases remained unmatched. This CDR3 reads CASSSEETGGRGYTF. The CDR3 nucleotides read TGTGCCAGCAGCTCCGAGGAAACAGGGGGCCGGGGCTACACCTTC.

The V call is TRBV6-6, the J call TRBJ1-5; D might be TRBD1 (6 bases). V gave up 0 bases and J gave up 0 bases, with 15 bases separating them. The CDR3 is 18 amino acids. Per the germline V gene, CDR1 is MNHNY and CDR2 is SVGAGI (reference sequence). CDR3 DNA: TGTGCCAGCAGTTACTCCAGCAGGGGCACGCATAGCAATCAGCCCCAGCATTTT. Translation gives CASSYSSRGTHSNQPQHF.